The T cell receptor beta chain described here comes from a study of OX40 agonist ivuxolimab in advanced cancers. General notes on the study: Ivuxolimab, which targeted the costimulatory receptor OX40 (CD134), was an agonistic, fully human IgG2 monoclonal antibody. Partial responses occurred in three dose-escalation patients, of whom one had hepatocellular carcinoma and two had cutaneous melanoma. Among the approximately 54 dose-escalation patients, around 20 had hepatocellular carcinoma, about 15 melanoma, 9 renal cell carcinoma and 9 head and neck cancer. Peripheral TCRbeta sequencing was intended to test whether TCR sequence diversity was altered and clonal T-cell expansion was caused by ivuxolimab. The paper describes the monotherapy dose-escalation part (N ≈ 52 patients) of the phase I trial of ivuxolimab. In the dose-escalation cohort, around four fifths of patients were male, and the mean age was 60 years with a range of about 20 to 90. Patients were allowed to have had prior anti-PD-1, anti-PD-L1 or anti-CTLA-4 therapy, and 40% of the dose-escalation patients had been treated with checkpoint inhibitors. Intravenous ivuxolimab was administered to patients every 2 weeks at six dose levels: 0.01, 0.1, 0.3, 1.5, 3 and 10 mg/kg.

From its cysteine to its phenylalanine, the CDR3 spans 14 amino acids. CDR3 DNA is the only sequence kept; it has 42 bases, read in frame from the first base. The germline V gene (reference sequence) specifies WNHNN as CDR1 and SYGVQD as CDR2. V is cut back by 7 bases and J by 6 bases, with 7 bases in the junction unmatched. For sequencing of the TCRbeta CDR3 region, genomic DNA was extracted from the sorted cells. The immunoSEQ Assay was used for sequencing of TCRbeta CDR3 regions. TCRdb's version of the immuneACCESS table is confined to in-frame rearrangements and falls short of the full clone set. An unresolved V gene accounts for under half of the shortfall where checked; the remainder is of unknown origin. The sample profile shows 70,000 to 80,000 clones; about nine tenths of them were found once. The ten largest clones take up 1.3% of the sample. The trial excluded patients who had a history of autoimmune disease or who were on systemic immunosuppression. Peripheral blood for TCR sequencing was collected from all dose cohorts at baseline, on cycle 4 day 1, and on cycle 7 day 1. Samples were obtained from an open-label, multicenter, first-in-human phase I dose-escalation trial of ivuxolimab. The trial enrolled adults with locally advanced or metastatic head and neck squamous cell, hepatocellular, melanoma or renal cell carcinoma. Before TCR sequencing, CD4+ T cells and CD8+ T cells from peripheral blood were sorted into separate populations.

Details on this clone: The clone's antigen remains unknown. Base qualities are not at hand, and no much larger clone is one base apart.

Overall results and qualifications from the work: Clonal expansion of both CD4+ and CD8+ blood T cells was observed from baseline to week 6 at doses 0.1 to 3.0 mg/kg. On average, CD8+ T cells showed more expanded clones than CD4+ T cells after ivuxolimab. Antigen specificity was not determined for the clonally expanded peripheral T cells. In the 0.1-3.0 mg/kg groups, partial responders had among the lowest normalized peripheral clonal expansion, particularly in CD8+ T cells. Low levels of normalized T-cell clonal expansion were also seen in some nonresponding patients.

The source of this sequence is an adult with an advanced solid tumor such as melanoma, head and neck, liver or kidney cancer. Rearrangement joined TRBV10-1 to TRBJ2-1, with 9 central nucleotides matching TRBD2. Specimen: CD4+ or CD8+ T cells sorted from blood, collected in a trial of the OX40 agonist ivuxolimab. The CDR3 protein: CASMAGGPGNEQFF. In nucleotide form, the sequence is TGCGCCAGCATGGCGGGAGGGCCGGGCAATGAGCAGTTCTTC.